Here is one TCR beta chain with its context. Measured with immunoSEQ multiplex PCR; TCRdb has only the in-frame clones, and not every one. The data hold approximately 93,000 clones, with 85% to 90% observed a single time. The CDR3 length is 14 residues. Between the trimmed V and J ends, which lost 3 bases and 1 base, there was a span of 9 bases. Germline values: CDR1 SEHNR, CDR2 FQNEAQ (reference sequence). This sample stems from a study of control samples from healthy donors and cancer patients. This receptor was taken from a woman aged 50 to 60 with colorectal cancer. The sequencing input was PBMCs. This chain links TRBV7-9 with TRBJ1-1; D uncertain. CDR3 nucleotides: TGTGCCAGCAGCTTCTTTTCAGGGAACACTGAAGCTTTCTTT. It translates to CASSFFSGNTEAFF.